These 10 T cell receptor beta chains came from one sample sequenced in a study of cytomegalovirus exposure and HLA in healthy donors. Assay: immunoSEQ multiplex PCR; the TCRdb copy retains only in-frame clones and omits some. The sample consists of tens of thousands of clones, around 95% of them appearing once. Material for sequencing was PBMCs. These receptors were obtained from a young man in good health and CMV-seropositive.

The chain combines TRBV7-9 with TRBJ2-5; 8 bases align to TRBD2. CDR1 is SEHNR and CDR2 is FQNEAQ in the germline V gene (reference sequence). V lost 1 base, J lost 2 bases, and 3 bases stayed unmatched. The CDR3 contains 15 residues. The CDR3 DNA is TGTGCCAGCAGCTTAGTGGGGACTAGTCAAGAGACCCAGTACTTC. Its translation: CASSLVGTSQETQYF.

The rearrangement links TRBV27 to TRBJ1-1; a weak D match, TRBD1 (6 bases). With 5 bases removed from V and 1 base from J, the gap between germline ends came to 17 bases. In germline, CDR1 is MNHEY, CDR2 SMNVEV (reference sequence). This CDR3 contains 16 residues. DNA of the CDR3: TGTGCCAGCAGTCCCTTGGGACAAAGCAAGAACACTGAAGCTTTCTTT. It codes for CASSPLGQSKNTEAFF.

This chain uses TRBV30 with TRBJ2-1, with 7 bases that match TRBD2. Germline V gene sequence: CDR1 GTSNPN, CDR2 SVGIG (reference sequence). This CDR3 comprises 15 residues. Trimming cost V 0 bases and J 6 bases; bases outside gene matches: 8. CDR3 coding DNA: TGTGCCTGGAGTGTACGGGGAGGGTTGGGCAATGAGCAGTTCTTC. Protein product: CAWSVRGGLGNEQFF.

The table lists this clone with a count of one. The chain combines TRBV6-5 with TRBJ2-3; tentative D call: TRBD2 (7 bases). Deletions cut 5 bases from V and 3 bases from J, with 15 bases between. Germline-derived CDR1 and CDR2 are MNHEY and SVGAGI. The CDR3 totals 15 residues. Here the CDR3 DNA reads TGTGCCAGCAGTCCCCGAGGGGGGGCAACAGATACGCAGTATTTT. It specifies CASSPRGGATDTQYF.

The J gene is TRBJ1-5, the V gene TRBV28; 8 bases agree with TRBD1. This CDR3 is 15 amino acids long. CDR1 and CDR2 (germline): MDHEN, SYDVKM. Losses at the gene ends were 1 base for V and 6 bases for J; bases not matched to a gene: 5. The CDR3 DNA is TGTGCCAGCAGTTTATTGCAGGGGGCAAGTCAGCCCCAGCATTTT. Encoded protein: CASSLLQGASQPQHF.

The CDR3 DNA reads TGTGCCAGCAGCGGGGAGGTTGACACTGAAGCTTTCTTT. This encodes CASSGEVDTEAFF. This chain joins TRBV2 and TRBJ1-1; D gene unclear. Trimming cost V 6 bases and J 3 bases, with 11 bases left between them. The CDR3 runs to 13 residues. Germline CDR1 and CDR2: SNHLY and FYNNEI.

CDR3 region: CASSELSYEQYF. The CDR3 DNA follows: TGTGCCAGCAGTGAACTTTCCTACGAGCAGTACTTC. V usage is TRBV2 and J usage is TRBJ2-7; D gene ambiguous. Germline V lookup: CDR1 SNHLY, CDR2 FYNNEI. V lost 2 bases and J lost 1, with 3 bases in between. CDR3 size: 12 residues.

This chain uses TRBV29-1 with TRBJ2-7; D is unclear. CDR1 is SQVTM and CDR2 is ANQGSEA in the germline V gene. V gave up 6 bases and J gave up 4 bases, with 13 bases separating them. The length of the CDR3 is 12 residues. The CDR3 reads CSVGYSEYEQYF. Written as DNA, the CDR3 is TGCAGCGTCGGATACAGTGAATACGAGCAGTACTTC.

The chain joins TRBV30 to TRBJ1-2; a possible D gene is TRBD1 (6 bases). This CDR3 contains 14 residues. The V gene lost 0 bases and the J gene lost 7 bases, with 15 bases spanning the gap. CDR1 and CDR2 (germline): GTSNPN, SVGIG (reference sequence). This CDR3 reads CAWSVQGFMPGYTF. In nucleotides, the CDR3 is TGTGCCTGGAGTGTACAGGGCTTCATGCCTGGCTACACCTTC.

V and J are TRBV27 and TRBJ2-6; 8 nucleotides match TRBD1. In germline, CDR1 is MNHEY, CDR2 SMNVEV (reference sequence). The CDR3 loop spans 17 amino acids. Unmatched junction bases numbered 7, after V lost 6 bases and J lost 0 bases. CDR3 protein: CASSPQGGLSGANVLTF. CDR3 bases: TGTGCCAGCAGCCCACAGGGGGGCCTCTCTGGGGCCAACGTCCTGACTTTC.